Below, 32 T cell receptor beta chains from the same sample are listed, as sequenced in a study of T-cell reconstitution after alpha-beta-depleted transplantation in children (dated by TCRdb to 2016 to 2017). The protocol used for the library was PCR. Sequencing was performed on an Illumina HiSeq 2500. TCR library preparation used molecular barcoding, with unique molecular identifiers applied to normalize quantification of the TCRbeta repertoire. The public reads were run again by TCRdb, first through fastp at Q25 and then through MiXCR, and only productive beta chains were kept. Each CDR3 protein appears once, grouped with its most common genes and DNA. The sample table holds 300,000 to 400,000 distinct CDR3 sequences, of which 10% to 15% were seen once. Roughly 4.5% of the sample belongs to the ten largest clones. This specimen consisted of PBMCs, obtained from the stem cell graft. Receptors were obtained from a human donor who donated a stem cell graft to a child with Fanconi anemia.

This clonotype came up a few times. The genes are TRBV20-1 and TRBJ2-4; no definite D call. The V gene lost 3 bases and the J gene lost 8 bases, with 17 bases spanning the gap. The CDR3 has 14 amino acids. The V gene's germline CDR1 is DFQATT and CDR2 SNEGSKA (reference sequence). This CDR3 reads CSASPRLPRDIQYF. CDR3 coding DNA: TGCAGTGCTAGCCCTCGCCTGCCAAGAGACATTCAGTACTTC.

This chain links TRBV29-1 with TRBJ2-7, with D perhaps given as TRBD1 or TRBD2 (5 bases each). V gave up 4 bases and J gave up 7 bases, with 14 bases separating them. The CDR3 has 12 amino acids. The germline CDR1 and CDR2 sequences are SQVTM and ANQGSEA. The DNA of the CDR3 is TGCAGCGTTGTTTTGGGGGTTGGGGAGCAGTACTTC. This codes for CSVVLGVGEQYF.

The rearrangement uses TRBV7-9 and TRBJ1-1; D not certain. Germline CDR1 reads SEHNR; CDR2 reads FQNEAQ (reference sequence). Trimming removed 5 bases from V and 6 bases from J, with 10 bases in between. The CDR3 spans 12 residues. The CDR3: CASSPGDAEAFF. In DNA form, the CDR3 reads TGTGCCAGCAGCCCTGGTGACGCTGAAGCTTTCTTT.

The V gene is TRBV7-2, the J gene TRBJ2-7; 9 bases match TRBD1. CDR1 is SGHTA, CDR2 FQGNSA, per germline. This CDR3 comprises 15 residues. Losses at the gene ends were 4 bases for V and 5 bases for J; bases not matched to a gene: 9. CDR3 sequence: CASSSGTGRFDEQYF. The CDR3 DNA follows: TGTGCCAGCAGCTCCGGGACAGGGAGGTTCGACGAGCAGTACTTC.

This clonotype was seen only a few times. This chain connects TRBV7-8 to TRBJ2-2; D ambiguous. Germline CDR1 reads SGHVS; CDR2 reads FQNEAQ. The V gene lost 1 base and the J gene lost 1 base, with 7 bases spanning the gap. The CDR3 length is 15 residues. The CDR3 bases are TGTGCCAGCAGCTTAGACAACAGGAACACCGGGGAGCTGTTTTTT. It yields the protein CASSLDNRNTGELFF.

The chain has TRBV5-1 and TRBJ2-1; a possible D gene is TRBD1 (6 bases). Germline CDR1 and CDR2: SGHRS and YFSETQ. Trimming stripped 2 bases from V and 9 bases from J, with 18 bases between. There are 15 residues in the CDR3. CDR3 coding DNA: TGCGCCAGCAGCTTTACAGGGAAATTAGATGGTGAGCAGTTCTTC. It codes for CASSFTGKLDGEQFF.

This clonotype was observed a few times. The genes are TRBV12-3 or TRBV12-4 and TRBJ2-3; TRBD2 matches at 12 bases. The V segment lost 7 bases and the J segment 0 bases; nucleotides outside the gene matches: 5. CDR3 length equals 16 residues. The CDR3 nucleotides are TGTGCCAGCACCATAGGACTAGCGGGGAGCACAGATACGCAGTATTTT. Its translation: CASTIGLAGSTDTQYF.

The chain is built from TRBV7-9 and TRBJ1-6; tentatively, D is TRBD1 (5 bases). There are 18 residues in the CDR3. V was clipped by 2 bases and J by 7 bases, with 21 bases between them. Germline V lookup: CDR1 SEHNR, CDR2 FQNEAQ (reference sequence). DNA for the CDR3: TGTGCCAGCAGCTTAATTGCCGCGGGGAGGGGAAAAAATTCACCCCTCCACTTT. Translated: CASSLIAAGRGKNSPLHF.

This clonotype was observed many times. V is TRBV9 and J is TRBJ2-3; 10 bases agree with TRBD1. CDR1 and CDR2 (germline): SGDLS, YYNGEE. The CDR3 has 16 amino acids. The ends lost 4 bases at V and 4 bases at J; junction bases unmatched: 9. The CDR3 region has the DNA TGTGCCAGCAGCCCACGGACAGGGGGAGGGCCAGATACGCAGTATTTT. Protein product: CASSPRTGGGPDTQYF.

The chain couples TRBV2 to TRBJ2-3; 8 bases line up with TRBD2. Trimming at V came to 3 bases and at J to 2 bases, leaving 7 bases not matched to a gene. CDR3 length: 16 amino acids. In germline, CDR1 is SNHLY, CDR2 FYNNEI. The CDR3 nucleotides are TGTGCCAGCAGTGATCGAGCGGGGGCCTACACAGATACGCAGTATTTT. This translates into CASSDRAGAYTDTQYF. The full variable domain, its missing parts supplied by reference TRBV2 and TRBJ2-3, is EPEVTQTPSHQVTQMGQEVILRCVPISNHLYFYWYRQILGQKVEFLVSFYNNEISEKSEIFDDQFSVERPDGSNFTLKIRSTKLEDSAMYFCASSDRAGAYTDTQYFGPGTRLTVL.

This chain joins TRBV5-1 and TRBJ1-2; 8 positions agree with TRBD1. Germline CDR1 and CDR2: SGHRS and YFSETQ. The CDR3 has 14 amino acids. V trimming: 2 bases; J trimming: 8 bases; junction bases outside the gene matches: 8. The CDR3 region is CASSFDRGAEGYTF. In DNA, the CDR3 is TGCGCCAGCAGCTTTGACAGGGGAGCGGAGGGCTACACCTTC.

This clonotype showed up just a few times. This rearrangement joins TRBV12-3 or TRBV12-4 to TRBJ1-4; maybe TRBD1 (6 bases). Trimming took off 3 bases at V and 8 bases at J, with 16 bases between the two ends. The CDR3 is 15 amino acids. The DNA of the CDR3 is TGTGCCAGCAGTTTGGTAGGGGGGGGCAACGAAAAACTGTTTTTT. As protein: CASSLVGGGNEKLFF.

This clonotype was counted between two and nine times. CDR3 loop: CSAVPPGGAKPMFF. The CDR3 DNA reads as TGCAGTGCTGTTCCCCCAGGGGGGGCGAAACCTATGTTCTTC. The genes are TRBV20-1 and TRBJ2-1; D tentatively fits TRBD1 or TRBD2 (7 bases each). V was cut by 5 bases and J by 15 bases, with 26 bases left in between. From germline, CDR1 is DFQATT and CDR2 SNEGSKA (reference sequence). This CDR3 has 14 amino acids.

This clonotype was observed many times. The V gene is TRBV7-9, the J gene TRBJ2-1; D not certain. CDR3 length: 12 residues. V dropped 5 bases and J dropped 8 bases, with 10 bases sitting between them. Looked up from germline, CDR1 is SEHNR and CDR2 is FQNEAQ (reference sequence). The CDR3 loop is CASSLRSDEQFF. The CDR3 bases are TGTGCCAGCAGCCTGCGAAGTGATGAGCAGTTCTTC. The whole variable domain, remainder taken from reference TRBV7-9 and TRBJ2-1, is DTGVSQNPRHKITKRGQNVTFRCDPISEHNRLYWYRQTLGQGPEFLTYFQNEAQLEKSRLLSDRFSAERPKGSFSTLEIQRTEQGDSAMYLCASSLRSDEQFFGPGTRLTVL.

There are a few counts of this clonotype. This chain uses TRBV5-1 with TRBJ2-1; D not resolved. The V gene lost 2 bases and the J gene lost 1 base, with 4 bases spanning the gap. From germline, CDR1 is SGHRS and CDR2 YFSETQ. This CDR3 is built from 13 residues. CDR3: CASSFTSYNEQFF. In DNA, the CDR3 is TGCGCCAGCAGCTTCACGTCCTACAATGAGCAGTTCTTC.

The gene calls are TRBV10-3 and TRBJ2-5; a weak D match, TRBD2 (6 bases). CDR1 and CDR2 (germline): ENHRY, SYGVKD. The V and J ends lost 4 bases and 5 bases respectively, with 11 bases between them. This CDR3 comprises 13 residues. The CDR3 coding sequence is TGTGCCATCAGTGCGACGGGGGTTGAGACCCAGTACTTC. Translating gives CAISATGVETQYF.

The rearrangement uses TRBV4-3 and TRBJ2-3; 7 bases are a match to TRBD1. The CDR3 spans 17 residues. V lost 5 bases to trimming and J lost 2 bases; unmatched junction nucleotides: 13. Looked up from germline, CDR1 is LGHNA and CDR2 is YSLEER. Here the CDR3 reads CASSKNQGGILTDTQYF. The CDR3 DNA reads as TGCGCCAGCAGCAAAAATCAAGGGGGCATCCTCACAGATACGCAGTATTTT.

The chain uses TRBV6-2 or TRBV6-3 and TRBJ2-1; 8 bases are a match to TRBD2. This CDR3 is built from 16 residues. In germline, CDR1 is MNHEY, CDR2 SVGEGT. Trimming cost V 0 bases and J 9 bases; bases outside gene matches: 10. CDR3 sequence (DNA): TGTGCCAGCAGTTACTCGTTGGGACTAGTAGTTAGTGAGCAGTTCTTC. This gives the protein CASSYSLGLVVSEQFF.

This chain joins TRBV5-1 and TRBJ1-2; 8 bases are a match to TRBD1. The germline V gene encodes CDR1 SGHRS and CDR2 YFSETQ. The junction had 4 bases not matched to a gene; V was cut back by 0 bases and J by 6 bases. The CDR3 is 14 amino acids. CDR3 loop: CASSLEWTGNGYTF. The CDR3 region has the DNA TGCGCCAGCAGCTTGGAGTGGACAGGGAATGGCTACACCTTC. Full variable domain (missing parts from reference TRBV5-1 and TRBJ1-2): KAGVTQTPRYLIKTRGQQVTLSCSPISGHRSVSWYQQTPGQGLQFLFEYFSETQRNKGNFPGRFSGRQFSNSRSEMNVSTLELGDSALYLCASSLEWTGNGYTFGSGTRLTVV.

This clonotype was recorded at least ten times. This CDR3 is CASSKQSRPLAGANNEQFF. In DNA form, the CDR3 reads TGTGCCAGCAGCAAGCAAAGTCGCCCCCTAGCGGGGGCCAACAATGAGCAGTTCTTC. The rearrangement links TRBV21-1 to TRBJ2-1; the table gives TRBD1 as D, unverified against the DNA. TRBV21-1 is designated a pseudogene. The CDR3 sequence is 19 residues long.

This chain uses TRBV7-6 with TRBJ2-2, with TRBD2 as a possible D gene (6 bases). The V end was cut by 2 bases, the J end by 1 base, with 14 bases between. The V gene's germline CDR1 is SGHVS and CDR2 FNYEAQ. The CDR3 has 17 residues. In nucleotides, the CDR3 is TGTGCCAGCAGCTTAAATTCCGGGGGACTGAACACCGGGGAGCTGTTTTTT. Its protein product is CASSLNSGGLNTGELFF.

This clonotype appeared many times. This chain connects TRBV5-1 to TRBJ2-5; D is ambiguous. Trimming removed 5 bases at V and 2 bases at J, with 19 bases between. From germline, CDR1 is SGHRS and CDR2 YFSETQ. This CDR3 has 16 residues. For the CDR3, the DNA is TGCGCCAGCAGTTTTGCCCAGGCGGCAGCACAAGAGACCCAGTACTTC. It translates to CASSFAQAAAQETQYF.

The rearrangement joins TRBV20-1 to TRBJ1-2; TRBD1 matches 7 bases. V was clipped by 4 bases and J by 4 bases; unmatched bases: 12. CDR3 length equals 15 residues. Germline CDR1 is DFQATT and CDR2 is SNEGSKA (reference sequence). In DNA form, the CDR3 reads TGCAGTGCTACCCTCTTGAGGACAGGCTCCTATGGCTACACCTTC. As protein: CSATLLRTGSYGYTF.

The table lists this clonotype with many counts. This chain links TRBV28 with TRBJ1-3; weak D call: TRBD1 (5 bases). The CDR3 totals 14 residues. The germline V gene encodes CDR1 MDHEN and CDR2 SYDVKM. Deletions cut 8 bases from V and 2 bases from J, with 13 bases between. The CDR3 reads CASFSGTAGNTIYF. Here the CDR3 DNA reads TGTGCCAGCTTCTCCGGGACGGCTGGAAACACCATATATTTT.

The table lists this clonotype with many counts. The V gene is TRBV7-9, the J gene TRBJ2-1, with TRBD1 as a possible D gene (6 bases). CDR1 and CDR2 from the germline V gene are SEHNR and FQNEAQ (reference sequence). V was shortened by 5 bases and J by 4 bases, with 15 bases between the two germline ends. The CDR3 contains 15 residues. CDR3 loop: CASSETGTQYNEQFF. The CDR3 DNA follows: TGTGCCAGCAGCGAGACCGGGACACAATACAATGAGCAGTTCTTC.

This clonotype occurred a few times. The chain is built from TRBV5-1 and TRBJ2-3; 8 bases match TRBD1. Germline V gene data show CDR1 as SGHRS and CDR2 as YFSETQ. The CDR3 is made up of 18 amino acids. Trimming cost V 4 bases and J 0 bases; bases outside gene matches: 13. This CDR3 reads CASSTYNPGQASTDTQYF. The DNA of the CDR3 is TGCGCCAGCAGCACATATAACCCGGGACAGGCTAGCACAGATACGCAGTATTTT.

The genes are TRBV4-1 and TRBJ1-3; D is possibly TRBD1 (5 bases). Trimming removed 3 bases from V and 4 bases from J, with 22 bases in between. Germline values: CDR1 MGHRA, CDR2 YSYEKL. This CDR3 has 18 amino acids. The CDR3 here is CASSQYLPGLTRGNTIYF. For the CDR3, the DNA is TGCGCCAGCAGCCAGTACTTACCGGGACTCACGAGGGGAAACACCATATATTTT.

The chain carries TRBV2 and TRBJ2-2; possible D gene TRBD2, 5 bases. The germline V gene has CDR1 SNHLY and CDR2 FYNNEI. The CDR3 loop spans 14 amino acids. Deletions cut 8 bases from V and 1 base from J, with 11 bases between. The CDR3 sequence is CASAGPLNTGELFF. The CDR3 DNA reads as TGTGCCAGCGCGGGTCCACTGAACACCGGGGAGCTGTTTTTT. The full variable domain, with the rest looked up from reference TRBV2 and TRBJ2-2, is EPEVTQTPSHQVTQMGQEVILRCVPISNHLYFYWYRQILGQKVEFLVSFYNNEISEKSEIFDDQFSVERPDGSNFTLKIRSTKLEDSAMYFCASAGPLNTGELFFGEGSRLTVL.

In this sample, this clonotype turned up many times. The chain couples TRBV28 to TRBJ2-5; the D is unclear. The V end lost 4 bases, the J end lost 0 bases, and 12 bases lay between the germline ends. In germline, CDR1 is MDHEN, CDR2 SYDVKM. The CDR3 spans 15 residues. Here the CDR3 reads CASSSPGRDQETQYF. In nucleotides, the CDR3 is TGTGCCAGCAGTTCCCCCGGACGGGACCAAGAGACCCAGTACTTC.

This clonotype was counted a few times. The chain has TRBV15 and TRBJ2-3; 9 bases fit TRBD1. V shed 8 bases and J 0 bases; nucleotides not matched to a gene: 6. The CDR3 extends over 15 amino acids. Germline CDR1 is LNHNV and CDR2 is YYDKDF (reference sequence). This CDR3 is CATGPTGGSTDTQYF. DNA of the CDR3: TGTGCCACCGGGCCCACAGGGGGCAGCACAGATACGCAGTATTTT.

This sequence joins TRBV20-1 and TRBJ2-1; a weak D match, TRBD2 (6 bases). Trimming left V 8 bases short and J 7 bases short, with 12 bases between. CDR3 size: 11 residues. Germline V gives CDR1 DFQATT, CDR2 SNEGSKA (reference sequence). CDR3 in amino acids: CSFLGGNEQFF. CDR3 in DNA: TGCAGTTTCCTCGGGGGTAATGAGCAGTTCTTC.

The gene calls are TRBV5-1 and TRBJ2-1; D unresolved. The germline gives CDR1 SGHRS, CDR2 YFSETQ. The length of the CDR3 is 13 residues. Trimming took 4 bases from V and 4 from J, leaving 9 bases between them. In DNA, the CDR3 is TGCGCCAGCAGCATCCAAGGATACAATGAGCAGTTCTTC. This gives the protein CASSIQGYNEQFF. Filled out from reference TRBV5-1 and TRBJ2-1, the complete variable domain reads KAGVTQTPRYLIKTRGQQVTLSCSPISGHRSVSWYQQTPGQGLQFLFEYFSETQRNKGNFPGRFSGRQFSNSRSEMNVSTLELGDSALYLCASSIQGYNEQFFGPGTRLTVL.